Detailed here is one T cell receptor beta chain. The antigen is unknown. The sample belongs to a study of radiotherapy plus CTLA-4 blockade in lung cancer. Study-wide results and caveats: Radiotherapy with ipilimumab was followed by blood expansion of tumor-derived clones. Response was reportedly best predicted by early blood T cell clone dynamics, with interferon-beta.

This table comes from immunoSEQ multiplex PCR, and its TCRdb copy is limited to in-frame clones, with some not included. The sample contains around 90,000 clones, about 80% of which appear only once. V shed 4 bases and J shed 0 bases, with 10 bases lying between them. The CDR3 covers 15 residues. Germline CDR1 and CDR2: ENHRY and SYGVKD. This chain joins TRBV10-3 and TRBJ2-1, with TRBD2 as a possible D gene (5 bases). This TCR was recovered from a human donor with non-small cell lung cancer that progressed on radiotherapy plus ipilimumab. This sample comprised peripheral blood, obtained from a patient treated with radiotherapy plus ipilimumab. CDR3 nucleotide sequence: TGTGCCATCAGTGGGTTAGGGAGCTCCTACAATGAGCAGTTCTTC. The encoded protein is CAISGLGSSYNEQFF.